This note documents a single T cell receptor beta chain sequence. This specimen belongs to a study of blood T cell repertoires in COVID-19. Background on the study: Both acute and convalescent COVID-19 samples were obtained from the United States, Italy and Spain. PBMCs, B-cell-depleted T cells, or T cells provided the cDNA or gDNA that made up the material.

Authors' data handling: How many nucleated cells were present was estimated from reference gene primer amplification. TCRdb's copy holds only in-frame clones and misses some; the assay was immunoSEQ multiplex PCR. From that table come the V and J calls and clone size; the DNA was used to work out D and trimming. The data show 95,000 to 150,000 clones, 78% seen once. V lost 4 bases and J 1 base, leaving 8 bases between the germline ends. Germline values: CDR1 SGHRS, CDR2 YFSETQ. This CDR3 has 14 residues. The sample taken for sequencing was peripheral blood. The chain couples TRBV5-1 to TRBJ2-2; D is uncertain. The clonotype originates from a man between 70 and 80 years old with acute or convalescent COVID-19. The CDR3 DNA reads as TGCGCCAGCAGCGTCCAGGAGAACACCGGGGAGCTGTTTTTT. Translating gives CASSVQENTGELFF.